The 30 T cell receptor beta chains given below trace back to one sample, sequenced in a study of T cell responses to AZD1222 COVID-19 vaccine (dated by TCRdb to about 2021). Libraries were built with the immunoSEQ multiplex PCR assay. Held by TCRdb, this immuneACCESS table contains in-frame sequences only and omits some clones. Under half of the omission traces to an unresolved V gene where checked; the cause of the rest is unknown. In this sample the table shows about 130,000 clones, more than 70% of which occur a single time. In total, the top ten clones hold about 1.6% of the sample. The sample's time point, from its label and the paper: baseline before first vaccination. This specimen consisted of peripheral blood, obtained on day 0 of AZD1222 vaccination. These receptors were obtained from an adult in good health.

The chain joins TRBV5-5 to TRBJ2-3; D gene ambiguous. The CDR3 contains 15 residues. Per germline, CDR1 SGHKS and CDR2 YYEKEE (reference sequence). Trimming took off 0 bases at V and 0 bases at J, with 8 bases between the two ends. As DNA, the CDR3 is TGTGCCAGCAGCTTGGCTTTGACTAGCACAGATACGCAGTATTTT. Its translation is CASSLALTSTDTQYF.

The gene calls are TRBV10-1 and TRBJ1-3, with D perhaps matching TRBD1 (5 bases). The CDR3 is made up of 15 amino acids. In germline, CDR1 is WNHNN, CDR2 SYGVQD (reference sequence). The germline V and J ends were trimmed by 8 bases and 0 bases, with 14 bases remaining between them. The CDR3 nucleotides read TGCGCCAGCCTCAAGGACACCCGCTCTGGAAACACCATATATTTT. Translation: CASLKDTRSGNTIYF.

J is TRBJ2-3 and V is TRBV27, with TRBD1 as a possible D gene (6 bases). This CDR3 is 13 amino acids long. With 6 bases removed from V and 11 bases from J, the gap between germline ends came to 18 bases. The V gene's germline CDR1 is MNHEY and CDR2 SMNVEV (reference sequence). In nucleotides, the CDR3 is TGTGCCAGCAGACCACCCCAGGGGATCCGGCAGTATTTT. This codes for CASRPPQGIRQYF.

This rearrangement joins TRBV11-1 to TRBJ2-7; TRBD1 or TRBD2 may be the D gene (5 bases each). V gave up 6 bases and J gave up 1 base, with 16 bases separating them. CDR1 and CDR2 (germline): SGHAT, FQDESV (reference sequence). The CDR3 consists of 15 residues. The CDR3 coding sequence is TGTGCCAGCAGTACCGGGACGGCGAATTCCTACGAGCAGTACTTC. Protein product: CASSTGTANSYEQYF.

The genes are TRBV19 and TRBJ2-1; no clear D gene. Trimming took off 5 bases at V and 10 bases at J, with 15 bases between the two ends. This CDR3 has 13 amino acids. Germline values: CDR1 LNHDA, CDR2 SQIVND (reference sequence). The CDR3 sequence: CASSDPPGGEQFF. The CDR3 DNA follows: TGTGCCAGTAGTGACCCGCCCGGTGGGGAGCAGTTCTTC.

V is TRBV7-9 and J is TRBJ2-5, with TRBD2 matching over 12 bases. J gave up 3 bases and V 3 bases, and 2 bases lay outside the gene matches. This CDR3 contains 15 residues. CDR1 is SEHNR and CDR2 is FQNEAQ in the germline V gene (reference sequence). The CDR3 region has the DNA TGTGCCAGCAGCTTTAGACTAGCGGGAGAAGAGACCCAGTACTTC. Translating it yields CASSFRLAGEETQYF.

The V gene is TRBV5-4, the J gene TRBJ2-5; no reliable D call. Trimming removed 4 bases at V and 2 bases at J, with 3 bases between. The CDR3 covers 11 residues. CDR1 SGHNT and CDR2 YYREEE come from the germline V gene (reference sequence). The CDR3 DNA follows: TGTGCCAGCAGCCAACAAGAGACCCAGTACTTC. Translated: CASSQQETQYF.

This clone was observed once. The chain uses TRBV10-1 and TRBJ1-1; 9 bases align to TRBD1. V dropped 0 bases and J dropped 10; count of bases not matched to a gene: 6. The CDR3 sequence is 14 residues long. Germline V gene sequence: CDR1 WNHNN, CDR2 SYGVQD (reference sequence). The CDR3 DNA sequence: TGCGCCAGCAGTGAGTCCGCGGACAGGGGTGCAGCTTTCTTT. As protein: CASSESADRGAAFF.

This clone was counted between two and nine times. The gene calls are TRBV4-3 and TRBJ2-3, with 10 bases aligning to TRBD2. V shed 3 bases and J 1 base; nucleotides not matched to a gene: 13. Germline values: CDR1 LGHNA, CDR2 YSLEER. There are 19 residues in the CDR3. Written as DNA, the CDR3 is TGCGCCAGCAGCCAGCACCTAGCGGGAGTTAGACCTGGCACAGATACGCAGTATTTT. This sequence encodes CASSQHLAGVRPGTDTQYF.

The chain carries TRBV18 and TRBJ2-3; D gene ambiguous. V was pared by 4 bases and J by 3 bases, with 11 bases between. The CDR3 is 14 amino acids. The germline CDR1 and CDR2 sequences are KGHSH and LQKENI. CDR3 in amino acids: CASSLGSRTDTQYF. In nucleotides, the CDR3 is TGTGCCAGCTCACTGGGGTCTAGGACAGATACGCAGTATTTT.

The chain links TRBV5-1 to TRBJ1-4; maybe TRBD1 (5 bases). V gave up 2 bases and J gave up 6 bases, with 17 bases separating them. This CDR3 contains 16 residues. Germline V gives CDR1 SGHRS, CDR2 YFSETQ. The CDR3 nucleotides read TGCGCCAGCAGCTTAGAAGCGGGGCCAGGAGATGAAAAACTGTTTTTT. Its protein product is CASSLEAGPGDEKLFF.

This chain links TRBV4-1 with TRBJ1-3; 9 bases are shared with TRBD1. The CDR3 length is 14 residues. V lost 2 bases, J lost 6 bases, and 2 bases stayed unmatched. Germline CDR1 reads MGHRA; CDR2 reads YSYEKL. The CDR3 DNA sequence: TGCGCCAGCAGCCAAACAGGGGGCGAAAACACCATATATTTT. Translation: CASSQTGGENTIYF.

The chain links TRBV7-6 to TRBJ2-1; no clear D gene. This CDR3 has 17 amino acids. Germline V CDR1 and CDR2: SGHVS, FNYEAQ. The germline V and J ends were trimmed by 1 base and 8 bases, with 21 bases remaining between them. The DNA for the CDR3 is TGTGCCAGCAGCTTAGAAGAGGTAGTTCCCTCGTCGTATGAGCAGTTCTTC. Protein: CASSLEEVVPSSYEQFF.

J is TRBJ1-1 and V is TRBV14, with D perhaps TRBD1 (5 bases). V lost 1 base and J 2 bases, leaving 14 bases between the germline ends. Germline-derived CDR1 and CDR2 are SGHDN and FVKESK. The CDR3 is 16 amino acids. CDR3 DNA sequence: TGTGCCAGCAGCCAAGGGACAATGGGGATAAACACTGAAGCTTTCTTT. Translated, it gives CASSQGTMGINTEAFF.

The chain carries TRBV19 and TRBJ1-1, with D maybe TRBD1 (5 bases). V was cut by 6 bases and J by 6 bases, with 11 bases left in between. Germline lookup yields CDR1 LNHDA and CDR2 SQIVND (reference sequence). This CDR3 spans 12 amino acids. The CDR3 here is CASRFGGAEAFF. The CDR3 DNA sequence: TGTGCCAGTAGATTCGGGGGAGCTGAAGCTTTCTTT. Based on the CDR3 plus reference TRBV19 and TRBJ1-1, the full variable domain is DGGITQSPKYLFRKEGQNVTLSCEQNLNHDAMYWYRQDPGQGLRLIYYSQIVNDFQKGDIAEGYSVSREKKESFPLTVTSAQKNPTAFYLCASRFGGAEAFFGQGTRLTVV.

This chain uses TRBV6-5 with TRBJ2-1; D ambiguous. The CDR3 totals 13 residues. The germline V gene encodes CDR1 MNHEY and CDR2 SVGAGI. Trimming pared 6 bases from V and 6 bases from J, leaving 12 bases between. The CDR3 coding sequence is TGTGCCAGCAGACGACAAAGCATCAATGAGCAGTTCTTC. Its protein product is CASRRQSINEQFF.

The chain employs TRBV30 and TRBJ2-3, with a possible D match to TRBD2 (5 bases). The CDR3 extends over 15 amino acids. V lost 4 bases, J lost 0 bases, and 14 bases lay in between. CDR1 is GTSNPN and CDR2 is SVGIG in the germline V gene (reference sequence). CDR3 sequence: CAWKVKGGSTDTQYF. In DNA form, the CDR3 reads TGTGCCTGGAAAGTTAAAGGCGGGAGCACAGATACGCAGTATTTT.

The chain employs TRBV28 and TRBJ2-2; maybe TRBD2 (5 bases). The CDR3 extends over 13 amino acids. CDR1 is MDHEN and CDR2 is SYDVKM in the germline V gene. Trimming removed 7 bases from V and 0 bases from J, with 6 bases in between. The CDR3 loop is CASTGANTGELFF. CDR3 coding DNA: TGTGCCAGCACCGGGGCGAACACCGGGGAGCTGTTTTTT.

The chain links TRBV20-1 to TRBJ2-7, with D hard to call. From germline, CDR1 is DFQATT and CDR2 SNEGSKA (reference sequence). CDR3 size: 13 residues. V was pared by 3 bases and J by 3 bases, with 12 bases between. CDR3 residues: CSASDLGSYEQYF. The CDR3 DNA reads TGCAGTGCTAGTGACCTGGGTAGCTACGAGCAGTACTTC.

The genes are TRBV12-3 or TRBV12-4 and TRBJ1-5; D may be TRBD1 (5 bases). V was clipped by 7 bases and J by 4 bases, with 11 bases between them. CDR3 size: 13 residues. The CDR3: CASTPGGNQPQHF. The DNA for the CDR3 is TGTGCCAGCACCCCGGGGGGTAATCAGCCCCAGCATTTT.

The chain combines TRBV9 with TRBJ2-3; D unresolved. Looked up from germline, CDR1 is SGDLS and CDR2 is YYNGEE. The CDR3 totals 14 residues. Trimming removed 0 bases from V and 2 bases from J, with 7 bases in between. This chain's CDR3 is CASSVGGPTDTQYF. The CDR3 coding sequence is TGTGCCAGCAGCGTAGGTGGACCCACAGATACGCAGTATTTT.

The chain uses TRBV19 and TRBJ2-1; 11 bases match TRBD2. Germline V lookup: CDR1 LNHDA, CDR2 SQIVND (reference sequence). This CDR3 spans 16 amino acids. The junction had 10 bases not matched to a gene; V was cut back by 5 bases and J by 7 bases. The CDR3 DNA follows: TGTGCCAGTAGTGTTCTAGCGGGAGGAATTTCGAATGAGCAGTTCTTC. Its translation: CASSVLAGGISNEQFF.

The chain links TRBV11-2 to TRBJ2-1; 12 positions agree with TRBD2. The CDR3 covers 14 residues. Germline assignment: CDR1 SGHAT and CDR2 FQNNGV. V was pared by 3 bases and J by 7 bases, with 1 base of the junction left unmatched. The CDR3 DNA sequence: TGTGCCAGCAGCTTTGGACTAGCGGGGAATGAGCAGTTCTTC. The encoded protein is CASSFGLAGNEQFF.

This chain connects TRBV19 to TRBJ1-1; unclear D gene. CDR1 is LNHDA and CDR2 is SQIVND in the germline V gene (reference sequence). V was trimmed by 7 bases and J by 1 base, leaving 13 bases between them. CDR3 length: 14 residues. DNA for the CDR3: TGTGCCAGTACTACGCACTCGGGGAACACTGAAGCTTTCTTT. It specifies CASTTHSGNTEAFF.

The rearrangement links TRBV3-1 (or the pseudogene TRBV3-2) to TRBJ2-7; D gene ambiguous. Germline V gene data show CDR1 as LGHDT and CDR2 as YNNKEL (reference sequence). The CDR3 covers 15 residues. The ends were cut back, 3 bases at V and 0 bases at J, with 12 bases in the middle. CDR3 sequence: CASSHYSGRSYEQYF. CDR3 coding DNA: TGTGCCAGCAGCCATTACTCCGGGCGCTCCTACGAGCAGTACTTC.

This rearrangement joins TRBV7-4 to TRBJ2-7; no reliable D call. This CDR3 contains 13 residues. The germline V gene encodes CDR1 SGHVT and CDR2 SQSDAQ. Trimming removed 6 bases at V and 7 bases at J, with 16 bases between. CDR3: CASSLIGTEEQYF. The CDR3 nucleotides are TGTGCCAGCAGTCTGATCGGAACTGAGGAGCAGTACTTC.

CDR3 nucleotide sequence: TGTGCCAGCATAATATCCCATGGGTTTAGGACTGAAGCTTTCTTT. The encoded protein is CASIISHGFRTEAFF. The chain links TRBV6-5 to TRBJ1-1; D remains ambiguous. Germline V gene lookup returns CDR1 MNHEY and CDR2 SVGAGI. The CDR3 is 15 residues long. V lost 7 bases and J lost 5, with 20 bases in between.

The CDR3 sequence is CASSYGQGSNQPQHF. The CDR3 DNA reads as TGTGCCAGCAGTTACGGGCAGGGAAGCAATCAGCCCCAGCATTTT. The chain joins TRBV6-5 to TRBJ1-5; D is possibly TRBD1 (5 bases). CDR1 MNHEY and CDR2 SVGAGI come from the germline V gene. V was pared by 2 bases and J by 1 base, with 9 bases between. The CDR3 spans 15 residues.

J is TRBJ1-6 and V is TRBV6-1, with D possibly TRBD1 on 5 matching bases. CDR1 and CDR2 from the germline V gene are MNHNS and SASEGT. The V and J ends lost 2 bases and 4 bases respectively, with 21 bases between them. There are 19 residues in the CDR3. The CDR3 sequence is CASSERVAGVTPYNSPLHF. The CDR3 DNA reads as TGTGCCAGCAGTGAAAGGGTCGCGGGGGTGACCCCTTATAATTCACCCCTCCACTTT.

The CDR3 protein is CASSEPGQNYGYTF. DNA for the CDR3: TGTGCCAGCAGTGAGCCGGGACAGAACTATGGCTACACCTTC. The V gene is TRBV25-1, the J gene TRBJ1-2, with TRBD1 identical over 7 bases. Looked up from germline, CDR1 is MGHDK and CDR2 is SYGVNS. V shed 3 bases and J 2 bases; nucleotides not matched to a gene: 3. The CDR3 spans 14 residues.